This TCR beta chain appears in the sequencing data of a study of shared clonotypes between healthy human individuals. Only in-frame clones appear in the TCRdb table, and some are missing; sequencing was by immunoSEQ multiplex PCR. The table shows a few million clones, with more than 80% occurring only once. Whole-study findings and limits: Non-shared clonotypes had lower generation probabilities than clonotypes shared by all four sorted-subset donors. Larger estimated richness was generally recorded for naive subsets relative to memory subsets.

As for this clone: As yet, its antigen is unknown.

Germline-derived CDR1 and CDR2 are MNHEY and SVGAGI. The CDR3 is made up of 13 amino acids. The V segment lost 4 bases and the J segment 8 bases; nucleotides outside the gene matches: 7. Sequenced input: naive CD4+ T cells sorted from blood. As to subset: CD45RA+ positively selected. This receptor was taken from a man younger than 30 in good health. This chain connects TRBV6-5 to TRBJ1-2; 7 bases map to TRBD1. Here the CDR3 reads CASSFDRAWGYTF. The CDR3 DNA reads TGTGCCAGCAGTTTCGACAGGGCGTGGGGCTACACCTTC.